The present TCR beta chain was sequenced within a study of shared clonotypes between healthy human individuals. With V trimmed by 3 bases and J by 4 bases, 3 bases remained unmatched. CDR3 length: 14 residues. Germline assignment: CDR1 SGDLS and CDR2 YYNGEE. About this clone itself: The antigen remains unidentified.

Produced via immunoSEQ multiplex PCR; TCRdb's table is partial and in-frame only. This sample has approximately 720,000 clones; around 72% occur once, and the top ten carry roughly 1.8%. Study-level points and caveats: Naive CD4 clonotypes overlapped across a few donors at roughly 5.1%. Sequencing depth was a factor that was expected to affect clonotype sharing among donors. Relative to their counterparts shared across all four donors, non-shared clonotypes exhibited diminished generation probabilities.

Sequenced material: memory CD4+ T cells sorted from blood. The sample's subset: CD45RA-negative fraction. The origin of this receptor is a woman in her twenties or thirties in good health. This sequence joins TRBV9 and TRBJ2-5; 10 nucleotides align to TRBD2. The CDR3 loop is CASSAGLAAETQYF. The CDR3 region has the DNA TGTGCCAGCAGCGCCGGACTAGCGGCAGAGACCCAGTACTTC.